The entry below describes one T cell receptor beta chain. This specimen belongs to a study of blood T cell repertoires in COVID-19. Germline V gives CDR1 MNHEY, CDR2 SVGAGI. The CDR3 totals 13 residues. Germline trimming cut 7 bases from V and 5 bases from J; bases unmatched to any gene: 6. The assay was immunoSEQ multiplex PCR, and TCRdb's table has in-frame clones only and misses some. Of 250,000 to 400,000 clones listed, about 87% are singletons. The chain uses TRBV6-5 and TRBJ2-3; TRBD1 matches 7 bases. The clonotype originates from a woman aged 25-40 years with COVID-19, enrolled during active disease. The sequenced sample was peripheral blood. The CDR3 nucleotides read TGTGCCAGCATACAGGGGTACGAAGATACGCAGTATTTT. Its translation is CASIQGYEDTQYF.